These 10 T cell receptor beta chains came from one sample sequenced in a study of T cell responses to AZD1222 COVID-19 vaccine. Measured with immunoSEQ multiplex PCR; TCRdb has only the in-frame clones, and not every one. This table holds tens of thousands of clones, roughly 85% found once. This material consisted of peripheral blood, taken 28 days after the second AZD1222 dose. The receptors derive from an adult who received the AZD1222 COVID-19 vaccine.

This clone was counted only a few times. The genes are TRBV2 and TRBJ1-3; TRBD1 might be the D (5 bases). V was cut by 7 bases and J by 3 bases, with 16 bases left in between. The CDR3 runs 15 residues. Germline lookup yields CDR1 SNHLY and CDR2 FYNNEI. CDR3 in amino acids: CASTRLIGGGNTIYF. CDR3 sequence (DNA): TGTGCCAGCACCCGATTGATCGGGGGTGGAAACACCATATATTTT. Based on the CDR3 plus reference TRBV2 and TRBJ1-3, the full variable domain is EPEVTQTPSHQVTQMGQEVILRCVPISNHLYFYWYRQILGQKVEFLVSFYNNEISEKSEIFDDQFSVERPDGSNFTLKIRSTKLEDSAMYFCASTRLIGGGNTIYFGEGSWLTVV.

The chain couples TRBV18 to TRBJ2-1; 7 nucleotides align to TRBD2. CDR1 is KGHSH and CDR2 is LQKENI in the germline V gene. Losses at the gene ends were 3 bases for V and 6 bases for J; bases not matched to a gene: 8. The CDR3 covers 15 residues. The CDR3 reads CASSPLEASGNEQFF. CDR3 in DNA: TGTGCCAGCTCACCCCTCGAGGCTAGCGGCAATGAGCAGTTCTTC.

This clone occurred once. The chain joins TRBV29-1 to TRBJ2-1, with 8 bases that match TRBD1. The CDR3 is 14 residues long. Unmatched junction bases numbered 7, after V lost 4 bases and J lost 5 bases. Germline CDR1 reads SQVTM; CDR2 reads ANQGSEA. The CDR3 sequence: CSVGAGQGHNEQFF. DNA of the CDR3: TGCAGCGTTGGAGCAGGACAGGGCCACAATGAGCAGTTCTTC.

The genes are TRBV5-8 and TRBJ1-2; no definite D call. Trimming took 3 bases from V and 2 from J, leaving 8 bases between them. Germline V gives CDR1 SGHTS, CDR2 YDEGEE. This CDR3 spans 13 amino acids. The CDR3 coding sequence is TGTGCCAGCAGCTCCTCCATGAACTATGGCTACACCTTC. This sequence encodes CASSSSMNYGYTF.

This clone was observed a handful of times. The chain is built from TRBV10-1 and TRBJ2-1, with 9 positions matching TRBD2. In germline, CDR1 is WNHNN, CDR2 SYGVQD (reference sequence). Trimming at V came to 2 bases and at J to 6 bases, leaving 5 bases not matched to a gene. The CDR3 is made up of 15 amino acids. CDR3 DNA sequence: TGCGCCAGCAGTGAGAGGAGACTAGCGGCCAATGAGCAGTTCTTC. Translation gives CASSERRLAANEQFF.

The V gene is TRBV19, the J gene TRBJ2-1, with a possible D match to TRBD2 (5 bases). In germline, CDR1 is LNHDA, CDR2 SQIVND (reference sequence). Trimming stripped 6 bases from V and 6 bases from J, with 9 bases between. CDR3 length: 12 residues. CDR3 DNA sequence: TGTGCCAGTAGCCTACTAGGCAATGAGCAGTTCTTC. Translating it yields CASSLLGNEQFF.

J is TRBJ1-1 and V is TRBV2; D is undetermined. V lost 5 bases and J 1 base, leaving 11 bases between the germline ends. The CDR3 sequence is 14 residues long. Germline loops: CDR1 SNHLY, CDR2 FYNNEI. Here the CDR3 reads CASSPEARNTEAFF. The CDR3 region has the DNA TGTGCCAGCAGTCCCGAAGCCAGGAACACTGAAGCTTTCTTT.

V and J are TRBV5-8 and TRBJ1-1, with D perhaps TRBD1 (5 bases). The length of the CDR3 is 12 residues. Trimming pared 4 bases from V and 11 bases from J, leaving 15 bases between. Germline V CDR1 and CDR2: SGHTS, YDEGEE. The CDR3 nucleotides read TGTGCCAGCAGCATAAACGCCAGGGAGGCTTTCTTT. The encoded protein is CASSINAREAFF.

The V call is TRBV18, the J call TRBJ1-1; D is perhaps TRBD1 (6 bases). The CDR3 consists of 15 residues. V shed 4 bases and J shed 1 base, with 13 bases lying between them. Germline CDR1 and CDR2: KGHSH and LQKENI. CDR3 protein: CASSQTGYPNTEAFF. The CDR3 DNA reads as TGTGCCAGCTCACAGACAGGCTACCCGAACACTGAAGCTTTCTTT.

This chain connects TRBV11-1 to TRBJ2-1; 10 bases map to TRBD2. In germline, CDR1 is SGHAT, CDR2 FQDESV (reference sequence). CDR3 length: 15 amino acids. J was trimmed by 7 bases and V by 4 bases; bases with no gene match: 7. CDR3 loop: CASSSVLAGRNEQFF. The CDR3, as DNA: TGTGCCAGCAGCTCCGTACTAGCGGGAAGGAATGAGCAGTTCTTC.